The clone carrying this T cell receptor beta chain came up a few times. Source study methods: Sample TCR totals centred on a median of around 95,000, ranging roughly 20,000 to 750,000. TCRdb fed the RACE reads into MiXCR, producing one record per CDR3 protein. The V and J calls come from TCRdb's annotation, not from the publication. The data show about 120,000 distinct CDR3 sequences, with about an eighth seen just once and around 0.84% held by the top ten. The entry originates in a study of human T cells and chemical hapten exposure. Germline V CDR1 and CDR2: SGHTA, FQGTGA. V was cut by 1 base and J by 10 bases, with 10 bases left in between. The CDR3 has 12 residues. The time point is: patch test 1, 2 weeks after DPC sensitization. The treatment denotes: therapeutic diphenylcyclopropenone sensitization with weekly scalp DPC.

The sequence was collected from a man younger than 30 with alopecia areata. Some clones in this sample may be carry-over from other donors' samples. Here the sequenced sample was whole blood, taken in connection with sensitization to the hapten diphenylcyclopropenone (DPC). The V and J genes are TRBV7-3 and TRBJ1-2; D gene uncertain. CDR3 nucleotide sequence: TGTGCCAGCAGCTTAAACCGGCTAGACTACACCTTC. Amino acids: CASSLNRLDYTF. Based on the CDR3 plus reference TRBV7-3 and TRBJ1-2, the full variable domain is GAGVSQTPSNKVTEKGKYVELRCDPISGHTALYWYRQSLGQGPEFLIYFQGTGAADDSGLPNDRFFAVRPEGSVSTLKIQRTERGDSAVYLCASSLNRLDYTFGSGTRLTVV.